This T cell receptor beta chain was found in a study of T cell responses to AZD1222 COVID-19 vaccine. Broader study findings: Spike-spanning, vaccine-associated CD4 TCRs were dominant at 160-218 and 743-854. Epitopes outside B.1.351 and B.1.1.7 mutated regions reportedly drew nearly half of spike TCRs.

This clone occurred once. Its specificity is unknown. V lost 1 base to trimming and J lost 4 bases, with 20 bases between them. Germline CDR1 and CDR2: GTSNPN and SVGIG (reference sequence). The CDR3 contains 18 residues. Sequencing used immunoSEQ multiplex PCR; TCRdb keeps in-frame clones, though not all of them. The sample includes 140,000 to 150,000 clones, about 93% of them seen just once. This receptor was taken from an adult in good health. The chain has TRBV30 and TRBJ1-6; no clear D. The source was peripheral blood, collected on day 0 of AZD1222 vaccination. The CDR3 here is CAWSEVRELLDYNSPLHF. The CDR3 nucleotides read TGTGCCTGGAGTGAAGTAAGGGAGCTTCTGGATTATAATTCACCCCTCCACTTT.